This is a list of T cell receptor beta chains from one sample in a study of regulatory T cells in long-lasting Graves disease. TCRdb re-called the multiplex PCR reads through MiXCR, storing one row per CDR3 protein. The sample has 350,000 to 400,000 distinct CDR3 sequences; 15% to 20% are singletons. The data also belong to a second study, concerning T cells in Graves' hyperthyroidism and ophthalmopathy.

Sequenced here: peripheral blood mononuclear cells (PBMCs), sampled at new diagnosis, from a patient treated with antithyroid drugs. These receptor sequences come from a woman aged 18-35 years with Graves disease. CDR3s include the opening cysteine and the closing phenylalanine or tryptophan. The order of the fields is clone size, J gene, D gene, V gene, CDR3 protein, CDR3 DNA. The D gene is left open where the match is weak. The size field is filled for only some rows; it gives once, few, many or a size class.

>many|TRBJ2-1|-|TRBV2
CASTGDTSRNEQFF
TGTGCCAGCACCGGGGACACTAGTAGGAATGAGCAGTTCTTC
>many|TRBJ1-1|-|TRBV20-1
CSGGRAPNTEAFF
TGCAGTGGGGGTCGGGCCCCGAACACTGAAGCTTTCTTT
>-|TRBJ2-7|TRBD1|TRBV7-9
CASSPEGQGLVEQYF
TGTGCCAGCAGCCCAGAGGGACAGGGCCTTGTCGAGCAGTACTTC
>few|TRBJ2-1|-|TRBV9
CASSLGRPGYNEQFF
TGTGCCAGCAGCCTCGGCAGGCCGGGCTACAATGAGCAGTTCTTC
>many|TRBJ2-7|TRBD2|TRBV20-1
CSARDLSGGVPEQYF
TGCAGTGCTAGAGATTTGAGCGGGGGGGTCCCCGAGCAGTACTTC
>few|TRBJ2-3|-|TRBV5-1
CASSLVAGLSTDTQYF
TGCGCCAGCAGCTTGGTCGCGGGCCTGAGCACAGATACGCAGTATTTT
>many|TRBJ2-1|-|TRBV6-1
CASSRTEGFEQFF
TGTGCCAGCAGCCGAACTGAGGGGTTTGAGCAGTTCTTC
>many|TRBJ2-1|-|TRBV5-1
CASSWGLLSYNEQFF
TGCGCCAGCAGCTGGGGACTCCTATCCTACAATGAGCAGTTCTTC
>many|TRBJ1-1|TRBD1|TRBV20-1
CSASKGALNTEAFF
TGCAGTGCTAGCAAGGGGGCCCTGAACACTGAAGCTTTCTTT
>few|TRBJ2-6|TRBD1|TRBV28
CASRANQGAPGANVLTF
TGTGCCAGCAGAGCCAACCAGGGGGCTCCTGGGGCCAACGTCCTGACTTTC
>-|TRBJ2-1|-|TRBV12-3/TRBV12-4
CASSYGGAGNEQFF
TGTGCCAGCAGTTATGGGGGGGCCGGCAATGAGCAGTTCTTC
>few|TRBJ1-5|TRBD1|TRBV20-1
CSARDGTVGQPQHF
TGCAGTGCTAGAGACGGGACAGTAGGACAGCCCCAGCATTTT
>few|TRBJ1-1|-|TRBV4-1
CASSPGAGAETEAFF
TGCGCCAGCAGCCCCGGTGCGGGGGCTGAGACTGAAGCTTTCTTT
>few|TRBJ2-1|TRBD2|TRBV28
CASGSGGAVYNEQFF
TGTGCCAGCGGTTCGGGGGGAGCCGTGTACAATGAGCAGTTCTTC
>many|TRBJ2-2|-|TRBV10-2
CASSDASGTNTGELFF
TGCGCCAGCAGTGATGCGAGCGGAACGAACACCGGGGAGCTGTTTTTT
>many|TRBJ1-5|TRBD1|TRBV6-1
CASSENRGGNQPQHF
TGTGCCAGCAGTGAAAACAGGGGTGGCAATCAGCCCCAGCATTTT
>many|TRBJ1-2|-|TRBV12-3/TRBV12-4
CASSLSGGGYTF
TGTGCCAGCAGTTTAAGCGGGGGCGGCTACACCTTC
>few|TRBJ2-5|-|TRBV29-1
CSVRSWGRWAHQETQYF
TGCAGCGTGCGGAGCTGGGGGAGGTGGGCCCACCAAGAGACCCAGTACTTC
>-|TRBJ2-1|TRBD2|TRBV11-3
CASRPSSGGGEQFF
TGTGCCAGCAGACCGAGTAGCGGGGGAGGTGAGCAGTTCTTC
>many|TRBJ2-1|TRBD2|TRBV28
CASSLSSGGRNEQFF
TGTGCCAGCAGTTTATCTAGCGGGGGGAGAAATGAGCAGTTCTTC
>-|TRBJ1-5|TRBD1|TRBV12-3/TRBV12-4
CASTDRVNQPQHF
TGCGCCAGCACGGACAGGGTCAATCAGCCCCAGCATTTT
>few|TRBJ1-2|TRBD1|TRBV12-3/TRBV12-4
CASSLEAGGYYGYTF
TGTGCCAGCAGTTTAGAGGCAGGGGGATACTATGGCTACACCTTC
>many|TRBJ2-1|TRBD1|TRBV6-1
CASSDRDRASTEQFF
TGTGCCAGCAGTGACCGGGACAGGGCTTCAACTGAGCAGTTCTTC